Listed here are 21 T cell receptor beta chains from one sample, sequenced in a study of T cell responses to AZD1222 COVID-19 vaccine. Assay: immunoSEQ multiplex PCR; the TCRdb copy retains only in-frame clones and omits some. This sample yields tens of thousands of clones, of which roughly 91% are seen a single time; 37% belongs to the top ten. Sequencing used peripheral blood, obtained 28 days after the second AZD1222 dose. The origin of the receptors is an adult who received the AZD1222 COVID-19 vaccine.

V is TRBV7-6 and J is TRBJ2-3; the D gene could be TRBD1 or TRBD2 (5 bases each). The CDR3 loop spans 16 amino acids. Germline V gene lookup returns CDR1 SGHVS and CDR2 FNYEAQ. V lost 0 bases and J lost 6, with 16 bases in between. The CDR3 region has the DNA TGTGCCAGCAGCTTAGCGGCAGGGACCATACGCGATACGCAGTATTTT. It codes for CASSLAAGTIRDTQYF.

This chain connects TRBV19 to TRBJ2-6, with unresolved D. CDR1 and CDR2 from the germline V gene are LNHDA and SQIVND (reference sequence). Trimming cost V 6 bases and J 1 base, with 16 bases left between them. The CDR3 totals 17 residues. For the CDR3, the DNA is TGTGCCAGTAGCGATAGTATCCCGCCATCTGGGGCCAACGTCCTGACTTTC. This encodes CASSDSIPPSGANVLTF.

V usage is TRBV25-1 and J usage is TRBJ1-1; D may be TRBD1 (6 bases). Per the germline V gene, CDR1 is MGHDK and CDR2 is SYGVNS. CDR3 length equals 11 residues. V was clipped by 8 bases and J by 11 bases, with 15 bases between them. The CDR3 reads CASRRGFWAFF. The CDR3 coding sequence is TGTGCCAGCCGTAGGGGGTTTTGGGCTTTCTTT. Based on the CDR3 plus reference TRBV25-1 and TRBJ1-1, the full variable domain is EADIYQTPRYLVIGTGKKITLECSQTMGHDKMYWYQQDPGMELHLIHYSYGVNSTEKGDLSSESTVSRIRTEHFPLTLESARPSHTSQYLCASRRGFWAFFGQGTRLTVV.

This chain joins TRBV5-1 and TRBJ1-4; the match to TRBD1 covers 7 bases. The germline V gene encodes CDR1 SGHRS and CDR2 YFSETQ. This CDR3 has 13 amino acids. V lost 0 bases to trimming and J lost 8 bases; unmatched junction nucleotides: 1. The CDR3 is CASSLGTGEKLFF. The CDR3 DNA is TGCGCCAGCAGCTTGGGGACAGGCGAAAAACTGTTTTTT.

The chain links TRBV6-2 or TRBV6-3 to TRBJ1-6, with TRBD1 identical over 8 bases. Germline V gene sequence: CDR1 MNHEY, CDR2 SVGEGT. With 6 bases clipped from V and 7 bases from J, the junction kept 11 bases outside the gene matches. CDR3 length: 16 amino acids. The CDR3 protein is CASSVDRGGRNSPLHF. The CDR3 DNA sequence: TGTGCCAGCAGCGTTGACAGGGGAGGAAGAAATTCACCCCTCCACTTT.

V and J are TRBV5-6 and TRBJ1-3; D is undetermined. The CDR3 extends over 15 amino acids. The ends were cut back, 1 base at V and 0 bases at J, with 8 bases in the middle. The V gene's germline CDR1 is SGHDT and CDR2 YYEEEE. CDR3 loop: CASSLQAHSGNTIYF. CDR3 bases: TGTGCCAGCAGCTTGCAGGCACACTCTGGAAACACCATATATTTT.

This clone came up a few times. The chain recombines TRBV5-1 with TRBJ1-2; tentative D call: TRBD1 (5 bases). Trimming left V 2 bases short and J 4 bases short, with 12 bases between. CDR1 and CDR2 (germline): SGHRS, YFSETQ. This CDR3 comprises 14 residues. The CDR3 is CASSFTGDGYGYTF. The CDR3 bases are TGCGCCAGCAGCTTCACGGGGGACGGCTATGGCTACACCTTC.

This clone was found once. The rearrangement uses TRBV6-5 and TRBJ1-1, with 10 bases matching TRBD1. Losses at the gene ends were 6 bases for V and 7 bases for J; bases not matched to a gene: 5. The germline CDR1 and CDR2 sequences are MNHEY and SVGAGI. The CDR3 totals 13 residues. CDR3 region: CASRDRGVSEAFF. The CDR3 nucleotides read TGTGCCAGCAGGGACAGGGGGGTGAGTGAAGCTTTCTTT.

The rearrangement joins TRBV25-1 to TRBJ1-1; 7 nucleotides align to TRBD1. V lost 2 bases, J lost 1 base, and 4 bases stayed unmatched. Germline CDR1 is MGHDK and CDR2 is SYGVNS. This CDR3 is built from 15 residues. CDR3 in amino acids: CASSEPGTANTEAFF. The CDR3 DNA follows: TGTGCCAGCAGTGAACCCGGGACAGCGAACACTGAAGCTTTCTTT.

This clone came up a few times. The V and J genes are TRBV5-1 and TRBJ1-2, with TRBD1 as a possible D gene (6 bases). CDR3 size: 13 residues. Trimming cost V 3 bases and J 4 bases, with 10 bases left between them. Germline CDR1 SGHRS, CDR2 YFSETQ. The CDR3 DNA sequence: TGCGCCAGCAGCTGGGACAAGTCCTATGGCTACACCTTC. Amino acid sequence: CASSWDKSYGYTF.

V usage is TRBV7-2 and J usage is TRBJ1-2, with D hard to call. The CDR3 loop spans 13 amino acids. CDR1 is SGHTA, CDR2 FQGNSA, per germline. V was cut by 3 bases and J by 5 bases, with 10 bases left in between. The CDR3 protein is CASSLVAGYGYTF. DNA of the CDR3: TGTGCCAGCAGCTTGGTCGCCGGATATGGCTACACCTTC.

V gene TRBV7-2 combines with J gene TRBJ1-1; unclear D gene. Germline values: CDR1 SGHTA, CDR2 FQGNSA. The CDR3 runs 11 residues. Trimming removed 5 bases at V and 9 bases at J, with 10 bases between. The CDR3 region has the DNA TGTGCCAGCAGCGACCGTTTAAAAGCTTTCTTT. Amino acid sequence: CASSDRLKAFF.

The chain recombines TRBV29-1 with TRBJ2-1, with 10 bases that match TRBD1. Germline-derived CDR1 and CDR2 are SQVTM and ANQGSEA. V lost 7 bases and J lost 1; bases outside the gene matches: 10. There are 16 residues in the CDR3. CDR3 sequence: CSAHTAGQGSYNEQFF. CDR3 bases: TGCAGCGCTCACACTGCGGGACAGGGGTCCTACAATGAGCAGTTCTTC.

This clone is deemed medium-sized (0.01 to 0.1%). The junction differs from germline at one of its ends, possibly a read error. The V gene is TRBV29-1, the J gene TRBJ1-2; tentative D call: TRBD1 (5 bases). This CDR3 spans 11 amino acids. Germline V gives CDR1 SQVTM, CDR2 ANQGSEA. CDR3 residues: CSVEGLYGESF. DNA of the CDR3: TGCAGCGTGGAGGGACTATATGGAGAGTCCTTC.

This clone was counted once. The CDR3 nucleotides read TGTGCCAGCAGCTTCAGCGGGTGGGGGACTAGCGGGAGCTACACAGATACGCAGTATTTT. It codes for CASSFSGWGTSGSYTDTQYF. The J gene is TRBJ2-3, the V gene TRBV7-6; 14 bases are a match to TRBD2. Per the germline V gene, CDR1 is SGHVS and CDR2 is FNYEAQ. Trimming took 3 bases from V and 2 from J; bases not matched to a gene: 13. There are 20 residues in the CDR3.

The V call is TRBV5-1, the J call TRBJ1-1; D is uncertain. V was trimmed by 1 base and J by 4 bases, leaving 8 bases between them. CDR1 and CDR2 from the germline V gene are SGHRS and YFSETQ. The CDR3 runs 13 residues. In nucleotides, the CDR3 is TGCGCCAGCAGCTTGTCTGTGGCCACTGAAGCTTTCTTT. This gives the protein CASSLSVATEAFF. The full variable domain, with the rest looked up from reference TRBV5-1 and TRBJ1-1, is KAGVTQTPRYLIKTRGQQVTLSCSPISGHRSVSWYQQTPGQGLQFLFEYFSETQRNKGNFPGRFSGRQFSNSRSEMNVSTLELGDSALYLCASSLSVATEAFFGQGTRLTVV.

The chain carries TRBV28 and TRBJ1-4; D is unresolved. This CDR3 has 15 amino acids. Trimming took 6 bases from V and 7 from J, leaving 18 bases between them. CDR1 is MDHEN and CDR2 is SYDVKM in the germline V gene. CDR3 loop: CASRVPGSEGEKLFF. CDR3 nucleotide sequence: TGTGCCAGCAGGGTCCCGGGGTCCGAGGGTGAAAAACTGTTTTTT.

The genes are TRBV30 and TRBJ1-1; maybe TRBD1 (5 bases). This CDR3 has 11 residues. V lost 5 bases to trimming and J lost 5 bases, with 9 bases between them. Germline-derived CDR1 and CDR2 are GTSNPN and SVGIG (reference sequence). The CDR3 sequence is CAWRGGTEAFF. In nucleotides, the CDR3 is TGTGCCTGGCGGGGGGGGACTGAAGCTTTCTTT.

The chain links TRBV6-5 to TRBJ1-2, with D perhaps TRBD1 (6 bases). V lost 11 bases and J lost 3, with 22 bases in between. Germline CDR1 MNHEY, CDR2 SVGAGI. The CDR3 loop spans 15 amino acids. CDR3 sequence reads: CAGGDSGGGDYGYTF. CDR3 DNA: TGTGCCGGTGGGGACTCCGGAGGGGGAGACTATGGCTACACCTTC.

This chain uses TRBV10-3 with TRBJ1-4; 9 positions match TRBD1. V trimming: 4 bases; J trimming: 8 bases; junction bases outside the gene matches: 5. Germline lookup yields CDR1 ENHRY and CDR2 SYGVKD. The CDR3 loop spans 14 amino acids. CDR3: CAISGGTGKEKLFF. As DNA, the CDR3 is TGTGCCATCAGTGGGGGGACAGGGAAAGAAAAACTGTTTTTT.

The V call is TRBV13, the J call TRBJ2-3; D ambiguous. Trimming shortened V by 3 bases and J by 1 base, and 5 bases separated the two germline ends. The V gene's germline CDR1 is PRHDT and CDR2 FYEKMQ (reference sequence). The CDR3 has 13 amino acids. CDR3 residues: CASSLMGTDTQYF. The CDR3 nucleotides read TGTGCCAGCAGCTTGATGGGCACAGATACGCAGTATTTT.